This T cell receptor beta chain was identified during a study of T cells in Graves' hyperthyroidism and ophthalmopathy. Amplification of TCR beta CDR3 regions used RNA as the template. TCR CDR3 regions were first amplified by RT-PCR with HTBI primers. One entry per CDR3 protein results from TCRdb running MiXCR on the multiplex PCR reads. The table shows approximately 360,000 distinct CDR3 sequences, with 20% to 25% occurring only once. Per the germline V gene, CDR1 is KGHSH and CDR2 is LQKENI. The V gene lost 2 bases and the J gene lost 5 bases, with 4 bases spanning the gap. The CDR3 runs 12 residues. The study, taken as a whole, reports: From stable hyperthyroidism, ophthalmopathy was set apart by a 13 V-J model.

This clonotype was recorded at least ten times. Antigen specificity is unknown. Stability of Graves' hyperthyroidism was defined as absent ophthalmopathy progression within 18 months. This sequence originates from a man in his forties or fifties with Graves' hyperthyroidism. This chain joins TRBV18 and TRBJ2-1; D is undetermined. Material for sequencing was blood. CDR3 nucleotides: TGTGCCAGCTCACCATTCGACAATGAGCAGTTCTTC. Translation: CASSPFDNEQFF.